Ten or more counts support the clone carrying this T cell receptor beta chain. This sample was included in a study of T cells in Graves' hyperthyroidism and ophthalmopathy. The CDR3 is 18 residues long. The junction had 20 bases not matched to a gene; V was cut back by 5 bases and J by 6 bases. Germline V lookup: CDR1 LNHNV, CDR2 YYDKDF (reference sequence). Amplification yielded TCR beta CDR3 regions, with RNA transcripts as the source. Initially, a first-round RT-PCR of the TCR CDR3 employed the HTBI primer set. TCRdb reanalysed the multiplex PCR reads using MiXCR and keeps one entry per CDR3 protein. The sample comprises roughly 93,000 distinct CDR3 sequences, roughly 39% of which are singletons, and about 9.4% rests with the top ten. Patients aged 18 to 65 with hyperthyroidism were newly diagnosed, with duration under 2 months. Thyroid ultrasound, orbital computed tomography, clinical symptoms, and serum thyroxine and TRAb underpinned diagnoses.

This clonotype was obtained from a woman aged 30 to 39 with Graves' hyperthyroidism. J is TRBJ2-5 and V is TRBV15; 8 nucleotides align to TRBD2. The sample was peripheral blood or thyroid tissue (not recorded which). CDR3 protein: CATSARSGGEGFEKTQYF. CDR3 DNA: TGTGCCACCAGCGCCCGGTCGGGGGGGGAGGGGTTTGAGAAGACCCAGTACTTC.